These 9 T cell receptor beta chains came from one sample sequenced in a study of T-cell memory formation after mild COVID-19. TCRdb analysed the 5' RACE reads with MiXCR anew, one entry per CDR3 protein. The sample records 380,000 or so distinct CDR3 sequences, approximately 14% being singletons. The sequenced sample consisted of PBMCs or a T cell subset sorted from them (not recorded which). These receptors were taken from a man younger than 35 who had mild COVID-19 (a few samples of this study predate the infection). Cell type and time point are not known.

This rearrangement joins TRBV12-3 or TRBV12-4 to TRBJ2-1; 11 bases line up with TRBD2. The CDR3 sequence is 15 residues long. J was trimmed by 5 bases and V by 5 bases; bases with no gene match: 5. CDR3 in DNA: TGTGCCAGCAGTCCTAGCGGGGGGAGGAACAATGAGCAGTTCTTC. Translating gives CASSPSGGRNNEQFF.

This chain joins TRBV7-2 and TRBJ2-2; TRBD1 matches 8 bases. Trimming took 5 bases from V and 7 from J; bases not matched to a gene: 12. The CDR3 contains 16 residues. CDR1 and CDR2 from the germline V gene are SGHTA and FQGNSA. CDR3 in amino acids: CASSPWQGAPIGELFF. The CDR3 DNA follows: TGTGCCAGCAGCCCATGGCAGGGGGCGCCGATCGGGGAGCTGTTTTTT.

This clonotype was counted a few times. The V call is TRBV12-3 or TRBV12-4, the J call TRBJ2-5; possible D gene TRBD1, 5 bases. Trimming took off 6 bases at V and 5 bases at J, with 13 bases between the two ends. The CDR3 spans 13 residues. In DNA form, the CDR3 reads TGTGCCAGCAGCTTTTCAGGGCGGGAGACCCAGTACTTC. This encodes CASSFSGRETQYF.

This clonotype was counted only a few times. CDR3 in DNA: TGTGCCATCAGCCGACAGGGGTCAGACACCATATATTTT. It yields the protein CAISRQGSDTIYF. This sequence joins TRBV10-3 and TRBJ1-3, with TRBD1 identical over 8 bases. Trimming at V came to 6 bases and at J to 8 bases, leaving 6 bases not matched to a gene. The CDR3 is made up of 13 amino acids. The V gene's germline CDR1 is ENHRY and CDR2 SYGVKD.

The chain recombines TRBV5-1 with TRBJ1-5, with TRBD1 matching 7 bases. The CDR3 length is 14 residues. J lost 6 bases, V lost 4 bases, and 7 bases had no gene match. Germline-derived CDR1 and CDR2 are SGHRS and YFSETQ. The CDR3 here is CASSLTGRVQPQHF. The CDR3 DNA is TGCGCCAGCAGCCTGACAGGGCGCGTTCAGCCCCAGCATTTT.

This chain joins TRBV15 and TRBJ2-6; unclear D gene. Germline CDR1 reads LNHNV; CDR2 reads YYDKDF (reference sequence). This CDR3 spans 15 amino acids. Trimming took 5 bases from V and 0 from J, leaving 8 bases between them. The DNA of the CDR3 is TGTGCCACCAGCTCGGTTTTCTCTGGGGCCAACGTCCTGACTTTC. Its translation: CATSSVFSGANVLTF.

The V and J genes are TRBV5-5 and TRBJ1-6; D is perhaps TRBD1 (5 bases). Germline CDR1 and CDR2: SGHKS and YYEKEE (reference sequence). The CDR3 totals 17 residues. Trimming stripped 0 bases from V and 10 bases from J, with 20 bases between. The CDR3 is CASSLETGTIGSSPLHF. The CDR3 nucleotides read TGTGCCAGCAGCTTGGAGACCGGGACGATCGGGTCGTCACCCCTCCACTTT.

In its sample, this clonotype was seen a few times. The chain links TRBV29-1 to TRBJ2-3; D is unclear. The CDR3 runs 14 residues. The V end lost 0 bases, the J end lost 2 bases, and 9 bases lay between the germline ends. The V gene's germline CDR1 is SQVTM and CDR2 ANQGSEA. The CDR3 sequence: CSVEDPRLTDTQYF. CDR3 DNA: TGCAGCGTTGAAGATCCCAGACTCACAGATACGCAGTATTTT.

The chain's CDR3 is CASSRGAGAEVEQFF. DNA for the CDR3: TGCGCCAGCAGCCGTGGAGCGGGGGCCGAAGTTGAGCAGTTCTTC. The chain carries TRBV5-1 and TRBJ2-1; 8 positions match TRBD2. The trim removed 4 bases at V and 9 bases at J, leaving 12 bases unmatched. Germline V gives CDR1 SGHRS, CDR2 YFSETQ. The CDR3 has 15 amino acids.